The 24 T cell receptor beta chains in this list originate from one sample, sequenced in a study of metastatic and nonmetastatic thyroid tumors. Through MiXCR, TCRdb re-clonotyped the PCR reads. The top ten clones hold approximately 8.8% of a sample with about 39,000 clones, roughly 12% of them seen once. Before thyroid surgery, none of the patients had received any treatment. The sequencing sample was made of blood. The receptors here all came from a male donor with papillary thyroid cancer or a benign thyroid nodule (not recorded which). Some clones in this sample may be carry-over from other donors' samples.

This clone came up a few times. The same CDR3 also results from other DNA sequences found in this sample. The rearrangement joins TRBV7-2 to TRBJ2-5; 10 nucleotides line up with TRBD2. CDR1 and CDR2 (germline): SGHTA, FQGNSA. The CDR3 loop spans 15 amino acids. J lost 4 bases, V lost 6 bases, and 8 bases had no gene match. CDR3 protein: CASSLPSGSRETQYF. In DNA, the CDR3 is TGTGCCAGCAGTCTGCCTAGCGGGAGTAGAGAGACCCAGTACTTC. The full variable domain, with the rest looked up from reference TRBV7-2 and TRBJ2-5, is GAGVSQSPSNKVTEKGKDVELRCDPISGHTALYWYRQSLGQGLEFLIYFQGNSAPDKSGLPSDRFSAERTGGSVSTLTIQRTQQEDSAVYLCASSLPSGSRETQYFGPGTRLLVL.

This clone was detected many times. This chain joins TRBV11-2 and TRBJ1-3, with TRBD1 identical over 7 bases. CDR3 size: 13 residues. CDR1 and CDR2 (germline): SGHAT, FQNNGV. V gave up 7 bases and J gave up 6 bases; unmatched junction bases: 6. Here the CDR3 reads CASTPDRINTIYF. The CDR3 nucleotides are TGTGCCAGCACCCCGGACAGGATAAACACCATATATTTT.

For this clone: A much more abundant neighbour one base away suggests this may be a read error. The chain has TRBV3-1 and TRBJ2-5; perhaps D is TRBD1 or TRBD2 (5 bases each). The CDR3 runs 13 residues. The germline gives CDR1 LGHDT, CDR2 YNNKEL (reference sequence). CDR3 loop: CVSSQQEVETQYF. The CDR3, as DNA: TGTGTCAGCAGCCAACAGGAGGTTGAGACCCAGTACTTC.

In this sample, this clone turned up many times. At the DNA level, this CDR3 is encoded by other sequences in the same sample as well. This rearrangement joins TRBV7-6 to TRBJ2-5; TRBD2 agrees at 12 bases. The CDR3 extends over 16 amino acids. V dropped 5 bases and J dropped 5; count of bases not matched to a gene: 9. CDR1 is SGHVS, CDR2 FNYEAQ, per germline. DNA for the CDR3: TGTGCCAGCAGCAACCGACTAGCGGGAGAGGGGGAGACCCAGTACTTC. Protein product: CASSNRLAGEGETQYF.

This clone occurred many times. This chain connects TRBV29-1 to TRBJ2-1; either TRBD1 or TRBD2 may supply D (5 bases each). The CDR3 spans 11 residues. Germline values: CDR1 SQVTM, CDR2 ANQGSEA. Trimming cost V 4 bases and J 13 bases, with 14 bases left between them. The CDR3 nucleotides read TGCAGCGTTGGGGCCGGGACGGGACAGTTCTTC. Translation: CSVGAGTGQFF.

This clone was counted at least ten times. The gene calls are TRBV7-2 and TRBJ2-7, with TRBD1 matching over 9 bases. V was pared by 5 bases and J by 5 bases, with 4 bases of the junction left unmatched. CDR3 size: 13 residues. Looked up from germline, CDR1 is SGHTA and CDR2 is FQGNSA. CDR3 region: CASSARDRDEQYF. In DNA, the CDR3 is TGTGCCAGCAGCGCCCGGGACAGGGACGAGCAGTACTTC.

The chain carries TRBV19 and TRBJ2-7; D call uncertain. The CDR3 spans 14 residues. Trimming removed 6 bases at V and 5 bases at J, with 17 bases between. Germline assignment: CDR1 LNHDA and CDR2 SQIVND (reference sequence). Written as DNA, the CDR3 is TGTGCCAGTAGAGCCCGGACGGCTACCCACGAGCAGTACTTC. Translation gives CASRARTATHEQYF.

A note on this clone: A much larger clone sits a single nucleotide away, making a read error possible. This rearrangement joins TRBV24-1 to TRBJ2-5; TRBD2 matches at 7 bases. Germline CDR1 and CDR2: KGHDR and SFDVKD. This CDR3 region has 15 residues. The CDR3 DNA is TGTGCCTCCAGTGATTATAAGACTAGCACGGAGACCCAGTACTTC. Translated, it gives CASSDYKTSTETQYF.

About this clone itself: This sequence may be a read error, since a much larger clone differs from it by one base. V and J are TRBV11-1 and TRBJ2-1; 12 bases line up with TRBD2. The CDR3 extends over 16 amino acids. V gave up 6 bases and J gave up 16 bases; unmatched junction bases: 19. Germline V gives CDR1 SGHAT, CDR2 FQDESV (reference sequence). The CDR3 nucleotides read TGTGCCAGCAGTCGCACCCTAGCGGGGGGGGTAAGGGAACATTTCTTC. Protein product: CASSRTLAGGVREHFF. Combining the CDR3 with reference TRBV11-1 and TRBJ2-1 gives the whole variable domain EAEVAQSPRYKITEKSQAVAFWCDPISGHATLYWYRQILGQGPELLVQFQDESVVDDSQLPKDRFSAERLKGVDSTLKIQPAELGDSAMYLCASSRTLAGGVREHFFGPGTRLTVL.

The genes are TRBV3-1 and TRBJ1-5; D is uncertain. Deletions cut 4 bases from V and 2 bases from J, with 15 bases between. Germline values: CDR1 LGHDT, CDR2 YNNKEL (reference sequence). The CDR3 is made up of 16 amino acids. CDR3 sequence reads: CASSRSPLRGNQPQHF. The CDR3 DNA is TGTGCCAGCAGCCGGTCCCCTTTGAGGGGCAATCAGCCCCAGCATTTT.

This clone came up many times. This chain links TRBV6-1 with TRBJ1-4; 9 bases are a match to TRBD1. CDR3 length equals 14 residues. J was trimmed by 7 bases and V by 7 bases; bases with no gene match: 7. Germline V gives CDR1 MNHNS, CDR2 SASEGT. As DNA, the CDR3 is TGTGCCAGCAAGACAGGGGGGGCCGGTGAAAAACTGTTTTTT. Translation gives CASKTGGAGEKLFF.

The rearrangement uses TRBV6-1 and TRBJ2-7, with 10 bases lining up with TRBD1. The CDR3 is 15 amino acids. Per the germline V gene, CDR1 is MNHNS and CDR2 is SASEGT. V dropped 4 bases and J dropped 2; count of bases not matched to a gene: 5. The CDR3 bases are TGTGCCAGCAGTGTGGGGGACAGGGGAGCCTACGAGCAGTACTTC. This encodes CASSVGDRGAYEQYF.

This clone was recorded at least ten times. This chain links TRBV11-2 with TRBJ2-5, with TRBD1 matching over 8 bases. Trimming cost V 5 bases and J 4 bases; bases outside gene matches: 6. This CDR3 has 14 residues. Per germline, CDR1 SGHAT and CDR2 FQNNGV. CDR3 coding DNA: TGTGCCAGCAGCCCGTTCAGGGGGCGAGAGACCCAGTACTTC. This translates into CASSPFRGRETQYF.

As for this clone: At one boundary the junction diverges from the germline segment, which might be a read error. The rearrangement links TRBV20-1 to TRBJ2-7, with 7 bases identical to TRBD2. There are 13 residues in the CDR3. Per germline, CDR1 DFQATT and CDR2 SNEGSKA (reference sequence). The DNA of the CDR3 is TGCAGTGCTGGAGAGCGGGGTCCCTACGAGCAGTACTTC. It translates to CSAGERGPYEQYF.

There are many counts of this clone. This sequence joins TRBV20-1 and TRBJ2-1, with no clear D. This CDR3 is 13 amino acids long. V lost 3 bases and J 10 bases, leaving 16 bases between the germline ends. Per germline, CDR1 DFQATT and CDR2 SNEGSKA (reference sequence). The CDR3 is CSASPNIKNEQFF. Here the CDR3 DNA reads TGCAGTGCTAGCCCGAATATTAAAAACGAGCAGTTCTTC.

This clone was counted many times. The rearrangement joins TRBV19 to TRBJ2-1, with D perhaps matching TRBD2 (6 bases). Per the germline V gene, CDR1 is LNHDA and CDR2 is SQIVND (reference sequence). Between the trimmed V and J ends, which lost 5 bases and 8 bases, there was a span of 10 bases. CDR3 length: 12 amino acids. The CDR3 DNA is TGTGCCAGTAGTCAGTTAGCGGATGAGCAGTTCTTC. Protein: CASSQLADEQFF.

This clone is termed medium-sized. The V gene is TRBV6-2 or TRBV6-3, the J gene TRBJ2-7; 8 bases fit TRBD2. J lost 0 bases, V lost 5 bases, and 9 bases had no gene match. Germline V gene lookup returns CDR1 MNHEY and CDR2 SVGEGT. The length of the CDR3 is 16 residues. The CDR3: CASSQPGLGHSYEQYF. CDR3 coding DNA: TGTGCCAGCAGTCAACCGGGACTAGGACACTCCTACGAGCAGTACTTC.

In its sample, this clone was seen many times. This chain uses TRBV19 with TRBJ1-1; maybe TRBD1 (6 bases). The V gene's germline CDR1 is LNHDA and CDR2 SQIVND (reference sequence). This CDR3 is 15 amino acids long. V was cut by 7 bases and J by 3 bases, with 18 bases left in between. The DNA for the CDR3 is TGTGCCAGTACCCCTCCTAGGGGGGAATACACTGAAGCTTTCTTT. Translating it yields CASTPPRGEYTEAFF.

This clone was found many times. The chain uses TRBV28 and TRBJ2-2, with a possible D match to TRBD1 (6 bases). V was cut by 2 bases and J by 4 bases, with 14 bases left in between. Per germline, CDR1 MDHEN and CDR2 SYDVKM. The CDR3 is 16 amino acids. In nucleotides, the CDR3 is TGTGCCAGCAGTTTAATGGACAGATCTTTCACCGGGGAGCTGTTTTTT. Translation: CASSLMDRSFTGELFF.

This clone was detected ten times or more. The V gene is TRBV11-3, the J gene TRBJ2-2; D is ambiguous. CDR1 and CDR2 (germline): SGHNT, YENEEA. The CDR3 covers 16 residues. The V and J ends lost 5 bases and 2 bases respectively, with 15 bases between them. CDR3 residues: CASSPNNRSNTGELFF. The CDR3 nucleotides are TGTGCCAGCAGCCCTAACAATCGATCCAACACCGGGGAGCTGTTTTTT. The whole variable domain, filled in from reference TRBV11-3 and TRBJ2-2, reads EAGVVQSPRYKIIEKKQPVAFWCNPISGHNTLYWYLQNLGQGPELLIRYENEEAVDDSQLPKDRFSAERLKGVDSTLKIQPAELGDSAVYLCASSPNNRSNTGELFFGEGSRLTVL.

The CDR3 loop reads CASSPSGVAGGNRVAGELFF. CDR3 nucleotide sequence: TGTGCCAGCAGCCCCTCGGGGGTAGCGGGGGGAAACCGAGTCGCCGGGGAGCTGTTTTTT. This rearrangement joins TRBV25-1 to TRBJ2-2, with 10 bases fitting TRBD2. The CDR3 consists of 20 residues. Per the germline V gene, CDR1 is MGHDK and CDR2 is SYGVNS. Trimming took 6 bases from V and 6 from J; bases not matched to a gene: 22.

This clone was detected a few times. The chain carries TRBV18 and TRBJ2-2; D unresolved. The CDR3 totals 12 residues. Looked up from germline, CDR1 is KGHSH and CDR2 is LQKENI. Trimming removed 2 bases at V and 6 bases at J, with 4 bases between. CDR3 nucleotide sequence: TGTGCCAGCTCACCAAGCGCCGGGGAGCTGTTTTTT. As protein: CASSPSAGELFF.

This clone was detected ten times or more. This sequence joins TRBV6-1 and TRBJ1-6; D is ambiguous. Trimming removed 7 bases from V and 8 bases from J, with 18 bases in between. The CDR3 length is 15 residues. Germline lookup yields CDR1 MNHNS and CDR2 SASEGT. CDR3 in DNA: TGTGCCAGCATTACAGCTCGGATTGGGGATTCACCCCTCCACTTT. This sequence encodes CASITARIGDSPLHF.

This clone was found many times. The chain is built from TRBV15 and TRBJ2-1; D is possibly TRBD2 (6 bases). The germline V gene has CDR1 LNHNV and CDR2 YYDKDF (reference sequence). The CDR3 covers 15 residues. V shed 3 bases and J shed 8 bases, with 17 bases lying between them. CDR3 sequence: CATSSRGRKAHEQFF. CDR3 DNA sequence: TGTGCCACCAGCAGCAGAGGGAGGAAGGCTCATGAGCAGTTCTTC.